The TCR beta chain described here comes from a study of CD8 T cells in Susac syndrome. TEMRA cells were FACS-enriched, with CD8+ and CD4+ T cells isolated negatively. It was with random hexamers that about 0.45 to 1 ug RNA was reverse transcribed. TCRdb reprocessed the immunoSEQ multiplex PCR reads via MiXCR and lists one record per CDR3 protein. The profile covers 150,000 or so distinct CDR3 sequences, with 90% to 95% appearing a single time and around 0.13% taken by the ten largest. The ends lost 6 bases at V and 4 bases at J; junction bases unmatched: 6. CDR3 size: 14 residues. This clonotype originated in a human donor in good health. The J gene is TRBJ2-5, the V gene TRBV12-3 or TRBV12-4; TRBD1 matches at 9 bases. Sequencing was done on a sample of CD4+ T cells from PBMCs. CDR3: CASSRTGEGETQYF. CDR3 DNA sequence: TGTGCCAGCAGCCGGACAGGGGAAGGAGAGACCCAGTACTTC.